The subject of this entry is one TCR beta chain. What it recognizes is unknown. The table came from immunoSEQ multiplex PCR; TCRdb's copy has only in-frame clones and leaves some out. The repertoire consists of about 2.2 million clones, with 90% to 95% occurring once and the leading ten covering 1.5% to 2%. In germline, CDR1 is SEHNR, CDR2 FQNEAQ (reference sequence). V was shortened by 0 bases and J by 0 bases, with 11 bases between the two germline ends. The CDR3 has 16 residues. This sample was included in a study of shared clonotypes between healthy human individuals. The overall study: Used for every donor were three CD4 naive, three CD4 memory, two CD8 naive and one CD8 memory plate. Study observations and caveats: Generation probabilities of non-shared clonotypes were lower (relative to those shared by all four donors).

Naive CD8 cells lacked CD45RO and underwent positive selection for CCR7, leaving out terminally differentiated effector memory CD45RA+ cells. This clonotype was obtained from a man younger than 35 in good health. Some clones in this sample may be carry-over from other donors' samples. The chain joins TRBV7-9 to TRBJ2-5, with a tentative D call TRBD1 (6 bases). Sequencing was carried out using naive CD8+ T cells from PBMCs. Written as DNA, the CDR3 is TGTGCCAGCAGCTTAGCGGACAGTCCCAACCAAGAGACCCAGTACTTC. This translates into CASSLADSPNQETQYF.